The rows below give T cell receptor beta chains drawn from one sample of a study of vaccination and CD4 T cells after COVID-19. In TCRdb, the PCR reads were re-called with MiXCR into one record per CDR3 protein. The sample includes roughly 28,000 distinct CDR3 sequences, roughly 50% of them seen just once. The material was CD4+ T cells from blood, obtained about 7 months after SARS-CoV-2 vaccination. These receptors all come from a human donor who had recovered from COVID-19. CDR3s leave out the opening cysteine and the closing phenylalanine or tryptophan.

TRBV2 ASSGGGAANYGYT
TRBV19 ASSRGTSGRIRQETQY
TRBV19 ASRNQGVTNTEAF
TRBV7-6 ASSLRTSGYNEQF
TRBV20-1 SAMARGEVEQY
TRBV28 ASSGRAVPLH
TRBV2 ASSGDSNQPQH
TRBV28 ASRIPLGESKETQY
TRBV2 ASSAGTNSYEQY
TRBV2 ASSEGVGRSGSDTQY
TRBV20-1 SARDPGVPPQY
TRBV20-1 SAIGRGGGSSDTDTQY
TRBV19 ASRGAALSTDTQY